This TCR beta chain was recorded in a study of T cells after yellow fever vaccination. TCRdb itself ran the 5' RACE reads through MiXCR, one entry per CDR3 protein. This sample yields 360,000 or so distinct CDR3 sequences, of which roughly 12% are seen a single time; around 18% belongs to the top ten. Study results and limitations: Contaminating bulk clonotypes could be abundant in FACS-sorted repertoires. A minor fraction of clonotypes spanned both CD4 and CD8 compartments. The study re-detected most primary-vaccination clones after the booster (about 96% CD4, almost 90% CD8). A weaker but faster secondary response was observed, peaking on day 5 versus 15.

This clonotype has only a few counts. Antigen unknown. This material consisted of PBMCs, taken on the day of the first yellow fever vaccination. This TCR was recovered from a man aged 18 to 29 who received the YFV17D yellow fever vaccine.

CDR3 sequence: CSARGTSGLNTGELFF. The CDR3 region has the DNA TGCAGTGCTAGAGGGACTAGCGGGCTAAACACCGGGGAGCTGTTTTTT. The chain couples TRBV20-1 to TRBJ2-2; the match to TRBD2 covers 11 bases. CDR3 length: 16 residues. The germline gives CDR1 DFQATT, CDR2 SNEGSKA (reference sequence). The J segment lost 2 bases and the V segment lost 1 base, leaving 3 bases of the junction unmatched.